This T cell receptor beta chain appears in the sequencing data of a study of T cell changes during pregnancy in multiple sclerosis (dated by TCRdb to between 2018 and 2020). Turning to the overall study: Changes in the T cell repertoire over the course of pregnancy were examined in this study in women with multiple sclerosis.

The library was made by the immunoSEQ multiplex PCR assay. TCRdb's version of the immuneACCESS table is confined to in-frame rearrangements and falls short of the full clone set. An unresolved V gene accounts for under half of the shortfall where checked; the remainder is of unknown origin. In this sample the table shows around 100,000 clones, 80% to 95% of which occur a single time. About 1.9% of the sample belongs to the ten largest clones. Details on this clone: Its antigen is not yet known. Per-base quality was not reported, and no clone a single base away is much larger than it.

V and J lose 0 bases and 1 base, and a span of 11 bases separates them. The CDR3 holds 16 amino acids from the cysteine to the phenylalanine. The kept DNA is CDR3 alone, 48 bases in frame from the first base. Taken from the germline V gene, the CDR1 and CDR2 loops are SGHRS and YFSETQ. The chain uses TRBV5-1 and TRBJ1-5; a tentative D call is TRBD1 (5 bases match). This clonotype originated in a female donor with multiple sclerosis, enrolled in a pregnancy study. Sample: peripheral blood, taken after pregnancy. The CDR3 protein: CASSLAPRASNQPQHF. The nucleotide sequence is given as TGCGCCAGCAGCTTGGCCCCCAGGGCCAGCAATCAGCCCCAGCATTTT.